This T cell receptor beta chain was sequenced in a study of T cell responses to AZD1222 COVID-19 vaccine (dated by TCRdb to the early 2020s). Regarding the study in general: A total of 230 to 250 trial participants underwent TCR sequencing, of whom about 200 had received two doses of AZD1222 and 26 had received two doses of the MenACWY control vaccine. Trial participants were enrolled by age into subgroups of 18-55, 56-69 and 70-plus years, and around 140, 26 and 57 TCR-sequenced participants, respectively, were included in these subgroups.

The sample's time point label, decoded: baseline before first vaccination. In light of the paper, this sample's treatment or condition label describes: meningococcal conjugate vaccine given as trial control. Vaccinee samples came from UK trials COV001 and COV002, including a single-blind randomized controlled phase 2/3 trial of AZD1222 (ChAdOx1 nCoV-19) in healthy adults. For TCRbeta chain sequencing, PBMC samples were collected from trial participants at day 0 and at day 28 after the second dose. The paper's findings and limits, for the study overall: Epitopes outside the regions mutated in the B.1.351 and B.1.1.7 variants were reportedly recognized by nearly half of the unique spike-specific TCRs. Spike-specific TCR breadth and depth rose significantly after two AZD1222 doses compared with day 0 and with MenACWY recipients. Vaccine-associated CD4 TCRs spanned the whole spike protein, with dominant responses in regions 160-218 and 743-854. Because no day 14 peak-response samples were available, repertoires were characterized only after the peak T cell response. Participants were mostly white British, with more females than males. The authors suggested clonal diversity may have been underestimated. The 56-69-year group was small, and its depth increase did not reach significance, likely because of low power. Conclusions about previously exposed vaccinees are limited, since just six AZD1222 recipients were seropositive for SARS-CoV-2 at baseline.

After removal of 8 bases from V and 3 bases from J, the junction retains 6 bases not matched to a gene. CDR1 and CDR2, looked up from the germline V gene, are ENHRY and SYGVKD. The CDR3 sequence holds 13 residues, the cysteine and phenylalanine included. Only CDR3 DNA is held: 39 bases, read in frame from base 1. A word on this clone: Its antigen is unknown. No clone much larger than this one lies a single base away; base qualities are absent.

The CDR3 regions of human TCRbeta chains were subjected to immunosequencing. Per the authors' processing: TCRs in the repertoires were compared against a reference library of SARS-CoV-2-specific TCRs that had been generated with the MIRA antigen-specificity platform. Breadth meant the fraction of unique TCRs that were SARS-CoV-2-associated, whereas depth meant the fraction of total T cells that were SARS-CoV-2-associated. Each spike-specific TCR was assigned to its reactive spike region and to a CD4 or CD8 class using the MIRA data. Log10-transformed breadth and depth values were compared by one-way ANOVA with Sidak's multiple comparisons tests. The table was pulled from immuneACCESS by TCRdb, which kept in-frame rearrangements only. Such tables lose some clones; where checked, under half of the loss comes from unresolved V genes, and the rest has no known cause. That table is the source of V, J and clone size, and D and trimming were worked out from the DNA. Here the sample has 140,000 to 150,000 clones; over 80% occur a single time. Of the sample, approximately 2.7% falls within the top ten clones.

The sequence is built from TRBV10-3 and TRBJ1-1; the junction holds 7 bases that match TRBD1. The receptor's source is an adult in good health. Sequenced material: peripheral blood, taken on day 0 of MenACWY control vaccination. The CDR3 reads CAIGRGPDTEAFF. The base sequence is TGTGCCATCGGTAGGGGGCCGGACACTGAAGCTTTCTTT.